This TCR beta chain emerged from a study of blood T cell repertoires in COVID-19. About the study: Sample material is recorded as cDNA or gDNA derived from T cells, B-cell-depleted T cells, or PBMCs.

How the authors handled the data: It was from reference gene primer amplification that nucleated cell counts were estimated. Assay: immunoSEQ multiplex PCR; the TCRdb copy retains only in-frame clones and omits some. That table is the source of V, J and clone size, and D and trimming were worked out from the DNA. The table has fewer than 350,000 clones, around 88% seen once. In terms of age and location, participants ranged from roughly 18 to 100 years and lived in about 25 US areas. Donors in Cohort 3 counted as recovered after two negative PCRs, clearance, or symptom resolution. The source material was PBMCs or T cells enriched from blood (not recorded which). This sequence was found in a woman in her thirties or forties who had recovered from COVID-19.

The CDR3 DNA sequence: TGTGCCAGCAGCCCCCGCACTAGCGGGAGTACGGGCGAGCAGTACTTC. Its protein product is CASSPRTSGSTGEQYF. The chain carries TRBV9 and TRBJ2-7, with 11 positions matching TRBD2. Germline CDR1 SGDLS, CDR2 YYNGEE. The CDR3 has 16 amino acids. V was clipped by 4 bases and J by 6 bases; unmatched bases: 12.